The 29 T cell receptor beta chains presented below share a single source sample, sequenced in a study of CD4+ T cells in melanoma. Data came from immunoSEQ multiplex PCR; TCRdb stores just in-frame clones and leaves some out. Of approximately 11,000 clones in the sample, less than 80% were seen once. Sequenced material: cells from a culture (not recorded whether cultured in vitro). Receptors originate from a human donor with melanoma.

The rearrangement uses TRBV28 and TRBJ1-1; TRBD1 might be the D (5 bases). The CDR3 sequence is 14 residues long. Deletions cut 6 bases from V and 0 bases from J, with 11 bases between. Germline V lookup: CDR1 MDHEN, CDR2 SYDVKM. The CDR3 nucleotides read TGTGCCAGCAGGGGACGACAATTGAACACTGAAGCTTTCTTT. It codes for CASRGRQLNTEAFF. The full variable domain, with the rest looked up from reference TRBV28 and TRBJ1-1, is DVKVTQSSRYLVKRTGEKVFLECVQDMDHENMFWYRQDPGLGLRLIYFSYDVKMKEKGDIPEGYSVSREKKERFSLILESASTNQTSMYLCASRGRQLNTEAFFGQGTRLTVV.

The V call is TRBV6-6, the J call TRBJ1-2, with D possibly matching TRBD1 (6 bases). The V gene lost 5 bases and the J gene lost 11 bases, with 15 bases spanning the gap. Germline CDR1 MNHNY, CDR2 SVGAGI (reference sequence). The CDR3 runs to 12 residues. The CDR3 sequence: CASSQGQIRYTF. Written as DNA, the CDR3 is TGTGCCAGCAGTCAAGGACAGATCAGGTACACCTTC.

The V call is TRBV5-8, the J call TRBJ2-4; perhaps TRBD2 as D (6 bases). The CDR3 consists of 17 residues. CDR1 is SGHTS, CDR2 YDEGEE, per germline. Deletions cut 1 base from V and 0 bases from J, with 14 bases between. The CDR3 loop reads CASSLLGRGPAKNIQYF. The CDR3 DNA sequence: TGTGCCAGCAGCTTGTTAGGGCGGGGCCCAGCCAAAAACATTCAGTACTTC.

This rearrangement joins TRBV9 to TRBJ1-1; 7 bases line up with TRBD1. Per the germline V gene, CDR1 is SGDLS and CDR2 is YYNGEE. The junction had 14 bases not matched to a gene; V was cut back by 6 bases and J by 0 bases. The CDR3 has 17 residues. CDR3 loop: CASTELGQAGMNTEAFF. The CDR3 DNA reads as TGTGCCAGCACGGAACTCGGACAGGCTGGGATGAACACTGAAGCTTTCTTT.

The chain joins TRBV11-1 to TRBJ2-3; D gene unclear. Trimming left V 3 bases short and J 1 base short, with 17 bases between. CDR1 SGHAT and CDR2 FQDESV come from the germline V gene (reference sequence). The CDR3 is made up of 17 amino acids. The CDR3 is CASSLRILLRGTDTQYF. The CDR3 DNA is TGTGCCAGCAGCTTGAGAATTCTCCTAAGGGGCACAGATACGCAGTATTTT. The complete variable domain, with remaining parts taken from reference TRBV11-1 and TRBJ2-3, reads EAEVAQSPRYKITEKSQAVAFWCDPISGHATLYWYRQILGQGPELLVQFQDESVVDDSQLPKDRFSAERLKGVDSTLKIQPAELGDSAMYLCASSLRILLRGTDTQYFGPGTRLTVL.

The V gene is TRBV11-2, the J gene TRBJ1-4; D is unresolved. The CDR3 is 15 residues long. V was trimmed by 5 bases and J by 7 bases, leaving 17 bases between them. Looked up from germline, CDR1 is SGHAT and CDR2 is FQNNGV. The CDR3 region is CASSADGSRGEKLFF. DNA of the CDR3: TGTGCCAGCAGCGCTGACGGGTCTCGAGGTGAAAAACTGTTTTTT. Looking up the rest from reference TRBV11-2 and TRBJ1-4 gives the full variable domain: EAGVAQSPRYKIIEKRQSVAFWCNPISGHATLYWYQQILGQGPKLLIQFQNNGVVDDSQLPKDRFSAERLKGVDSTLKIQPAKLEDSAVYLCASSADGSRGEKLFFGSGTQLSVL.

This clone was seen a single time. The chain is built from TRBV9 and TRBJ1-4; the match to TRBD1 covers 7 bases. The CDR3 consists of 14 residues. V lost 4 bases to trimming and J lost 5 bases; unmatched junction nucleotides: 5. Germline loops: CDR1 SGDLS, CDR2 YYNGEE. CDR3 sequence: CASSMGQKNEKLFF. For the CDR3, the DNA is TGTGCCAGCAGCATGGGACAGAAGAATGAAAAACTGTTTTTT.

The rearrangement uses TRBV9 and TRBJ2-3; 16 nucleotides line up with TRBD2. Trimming at V came to 0 bases and at J to 4 bases, leaving 2 bases not matched to a gene. The V gene's germline CDR1 is SGDLS and CDR2 YYNGEE. There are 17 residues in the CDR3. CDR3 residues: CASSVAGLAGGSDTQYF. The CDR3 DNA follows: TGTGCCAGCAGCGTAGCGGGACTAGCGGGGGGGTCAGATACGCAGTATTTT.

The chain is built from TRBV6-1 and TRBJ1-2; the match to TRBD1 covers 7 bases. Losses at the gene ends were 5 bases for V and 8 bases for J; bases not matched to a gene: 5. The CDR3 has 12 residues. Germline values: CDR1 MNHNS, CDR2 SASEGT. The CDR3 sequence: CASSSRGQGYTF. As DNA, the CDR3 is TGTGCCAGCAGTTCGAGGGGGCAGGGCTACACCTTC.

This chain connects TRBV19 to TRBJ2-5, with D tentatively TRBD1 (7 bases). V was trimmed by 3 bases and J by 10 bases, leaving 21 bases between them. Germline values: CDR1 LNHDA, CDR2 SQIVND (reference sequence). CDR3 length: 15 amino acids. CDR3 bases: TGTGCCAGTAGTATCGCCCGGGACTCCCCAGGGGGCCAGTACTTC. It is translated as CASSIARDSPGGQYF. Using reference TRBV19 and TRBJ2-5 for the parts outside the CDR3, the full variable domain is DGGITQSPKYLFRKEGQNVTLSCEQNLNHDAMYWYRQDPGQGLRLIYYSQIVNDFQKGDIAEGYSVSREKKESFPLTVTSAQKNPTAFYLCASSIARDSPGGQYFGPGTRLLVL.

This clone appeared a few times. The chain recombines TRBV5-4 with TRBJ2-3, with 9 nucleotides matching TRBD2. The V gene's germline CDR1 is SGHNT and CDR2 YYREEE (reference sequence). With V trimmed by 5 bases and J by 13 bases, 8 bases remained unmatched. CDR3 length equals 12 residues. The CDR3 loop is CASRPREGQEYF. In DNA, the CDR3 is TGTGCCAGCAGGCCGCGGGAGGGGCAAGAGTATTTT.

This chain joins TRBV15 and TRBJ2-7, with TRBD1 matching over 10 bases. The trim removed 1 base at V and 2 bases at J, leaving 2 bases unmatched. Germline CDR1 reads LNHNV; CDR2 reads YYDKDF (reference sequence). The CDR3 extends over 15 amino acids. The CDR3 DNA reads as TGTGCCACCAGCAGAGGACAGGGGGCAGCCTACGAGCAGTACTTC. Residues: CATSRGQGAAYEQYF.

The chain links TRBV5-4 to TRBJ2-7; unclear D gene. There are 15 residues in the CDR3. Trimming took 2 bases from V and 0 from J, leaving 12 bases between them. Germline CDR1 is SGHNT and CDR2 is YYREEE (reference sequence). The CDR3 spells CASSFSGIRSYEQYF. The CDR3 DNA is TGTGCCAGCAGCTTTTCCGGCATTCGCTCCTACGAGCAGTACTTC.

There are a few counts of this clone. This chain connects TRBV11-3 to TRBJ2-5, with TRBD2 as a possible D gene (7 bases). Germline V CDR1 and CDR2: SGHNT, YENEEA. The germline V and J ends were trimmed by 1 base and 3 bases, with 9 bases remaining between them. This CDR3 is built from 14 residues. The DNA for the CDR3 is TGTGCCAGCAGCTTAGCGGGGGGCGAAGAGACCCAGTACTTC. Translation gives CASSLAGGEETQYF.

V and J are TRBV6-5 and TRBJ1-2, with a tentative D call TRBD1 (5 bases). The germline V and J ends were trimmed by 5 bases and 8 bases, with 15 bases remaining between them. Germline assignment: CDR1 MNHEY and CDR2 SVGAGI. This CDR3 is built from 13 residues. CDR3 in DNA: TGTGCCAGCAGTGAAGATCGGGGCATGGGCTACACCTTC. Translation gives CASSEDRGMGYTF.

This clone was seen more than once but under ten times. This chain connects TRBV10-1 to TRBJ2-3, with D perhaps TRBD1 (5 bases). CDR1 is WNHNN, CDR2 SYGVQD, per germline (reference sequence). The CDR3 length is 15 residues. V dropped 4 bases and J dropped 0 bases, with 11 bases sitting between them. CDR3 in amino acids: CASSGGDRSTDTQYF. The CDR3, as DNA: TGCGCCAGCAGTGGGGGCGACAGAAGCACAGATACGCAGTATTTT.

This clone was picked up a small number of times. This sequence joins TRBV10-2 and TRBJ2-2, with no clear D. The CDR3 contains 11 residues. Deletions cut 4 bases from V and 5 bases from J, with 2 bases between. Germline V gives CDR1 WSHSY, CDR2 SAAADI. The CDR3 nucleotides read TGCGCCAGCAGTGCGACCGGGGAGCTGTTTTTT. Its translation is CASSATGELFF.

V usage is TRBV15 and J usage is TRBJ2-3; D uncertain. The V end was cut by 1 base, the J end by 3 bases, with 8 bases between. The CDR3 sequence is 14 residues long. Germline V CDR1 and CDR2: LNHNV, YYDKDF (reference sequence). Here the CDR3 DNA reads TGTGCCACCAGCAGAGTGGCGTCAACAGATACGCAGTATTTT. It specifies CATSRVASTDTQYF.

The chain uses TRBV15 and TRBJ2-5, with 9 bases that match TRBD1. V lost 5 bases and J lost 5; bases outside the gene matches: 9. Germline loops: CDR1 LNHNV, CDR2 YYDKDF (reference sequence). The CDR3 spans 15 residues. This CDR3 reads CATSSGQGIGETQYF. CDR3 in DNA: TGTGCCACCAGCTCCGGACAGGGGATTGGGGAGACCCAGTACTTC.

This chain joins TRBV7-2 and TRBJ1-4; 8 nucleotides line up with TRBD1. This CDR3 has 18 amino acids. With V trimmed by 5 bases and J by 10 bases, 21 bases remained unmatched. Germline CDR1 is SGHTA and CDR2 is FQGNSA. The CDR3 coding sequence is TGTGCCAGCAGCCTAATGGTTCCCGCCGGGACAGGAGCCGTAAAACTGTTTTTT. This gives the protein CASSLMVPAGTGAVKLFF.

The J gene is TRBJ1-1, the V gene TRBV6-1, with a tentative D call TRBD1 (5 bases). From germline, CDR1 is MNHNS and CDR2 SASEGT. The CDR3 length is 15 residues. The CDR3 DNA is TGTGCTACGGACGGGGGGAGACAAAAAAACACTGAAGCTTTCTTT. Encoded protein: CATDGGRQKNTEAFF.

The gene calls are TRBV5-1 and TRBJ2-1; 11 bases map to TRBD2. Germline V gene sequence: CDR1 SGHRS, CDR2 YFSETQ. The CDR3 extends over 15 amino acids. The J segment lost 7 bases and the V segment lost 4 bases, leaving 7 bases of the junction unmatched. CDR3 DNA sequence: TGCGCCAGCAGCCCCGGGACTAGCGGAGTAAATGAGCAGTTCTTC. Amino acid sequence: CASSPGTSGVNEQFF.

The sample holds a few counts of this clone. The gene calls are TRBV18 and TRBJ1-1; D ambiguous. The V gene's germline CDR1 is KGHSH and CDR2 LQKENI. V shed 3 bases and J shed 0 bases, with 8 bases lying between them. CDR3 length: 14 residues. The CDR3 DNA is TGTGCCAGCTCACCGAGTATAATGAACACTGAAGCTTTCTTT. It encodes CASSPSIMNTEAFF.

The chain uses TRBV4-1 and TRBJ2-1; D is ambiguous. Trimming cost V 0 bases and J 3 bases, with 12 bases left between them. Per the germline V gene, CDR1 is MGHRA and CDR2 is YSYEKL. The CDR3 has 16 amino acids. CDR3 coding DNA: TGCGCCAGCAGCCAAGATTGGCAGCGCGGCTACAATGAGCAGTTCTTC. It is translated as CASSQDWQRGYNEQFF.

V gene TRBV5-1 combines with J gene TRBJ2-1; D is perhaps TRBD1 or TRBD2 (6 bases each). The CDR3 is made up of 14 amino acids. Trimming cost V 6 bases and J 3 bases, with 13 bases left between them. The germline V gene has CDR1 SGHRS and CDR2 YFSETQ. The CDR3 is CASNPGANYNEQFF. The CDR3, as DNA: TGCGCCAGCAACCCGGGGGCCAACTACAATGAGCAGTTCTTC.

The rearrangement uses TRBV11-2 and TRBJ1-1; D possibly corresponds to TRBD1 (6 bases). In germline, CDR1 is SGHAT, CDR2 FQNNGV. CDR3 length equals 15 residues. Trimming pared 5 bases from V and 1 base from J, leaving 14 bases between. This CDR3 reads CASSQGGGWNTEAFF. The CDR3 DNA reads as TGTGCCAGCAGCCAAGGGGGGGGATGGAACACTGAAGCTTTCTTT.

The chain recombines TRBV25-1 with TRBJ1-2, with 8 bases matching TRBD1. The CDR3 is made up of 14 amino acids. V lost 5 bases and J lost 2; bases outside the gene matches: 4. CDR1 is MGHDK and CDR2 is SYGVNS in the germline V gene. CDR3 amino acids: CASSRTGLNYGYTF. For the CDR3, the DNA is TGTGCCAGCAGTCGGACAGGGTTAAACTATGGCTACACCTTC.

The chain couples TRBV18 to TRBJ1-1; perhaps TRBD1 as D (6 bases). The CDR3 has 15 amino acids. V was cut by 6 bases and J by 4 bases, with 18 bases left in between. Per germline, CDR1 KGHSH and CDR2 LQKENI. The CDR3 DNA follows: TGTGCCAGCTCCCAAGGGCGTGCACAGGGCACTGAAGCTTTCTTT. It encodes CASSQGRAQGTEAFF.

V gene TRBV6-5 combines with J gene TRBJ1-2, with D unclear. This CDR3 has 13 residues. In germline, CDR1 is MNHEY, CDR2 SVGAGI. V was clipped by 11 bases and J by 6 bases, with 19 bases between them. CDR3 residues: CAGNTVRDNGYTF. CDR3 nucleotides: TGTGCCGGCAACACCGTTCGGGATAATGGCTACACCTTC.